The next 30 T cell receptor delta chains were all read from a single sample in a study of gamma-delta chains in newborns, infants, children. TCRdb re-processed the reads using CATT. The sample carries about 5,600 delta-chain clones, less than 15% recorded once. The sample in question was blood, obtained at baseline. The receptors were gathered from a child who was a newborn, infant or young child, either healthy, febrile or measles-vaccinated (not recorded which).

This clone came up a few times. The TCRdb protein, from a much larger clone, departs from this DNA's translation at residue 9, likely by read error; the protein shown derives from the DNA. The chain is built from TRDV3 and TRDJ1; 9 nucleotides align to TRDD3. CDR1 is TVYSNPD, CDR2 GDNSRS, per germline (reference sequence). V lost 4 bases to trimming and J lost 1 base; unmatched junction nucleotides: 13. The CDR3 extends over 16 amino acids. CDR3 bases: TGTGCCTGCCGAGGGGGATACTGGGTGATCACCGATAAACTCATCTTT. Its protein is CACRGGYWVITDKLIF.

This clone rates as medium-sized (0.01 to 0.1%). The J gene is TRDJ1, the V gene TRDV2; D remains unclear. Germline assignment: CDR1 GEAIGNYY and CDR2 EKD. Trimming removed 5 bases from V and 2 bases from J, with 14 bases in between. The length of the CDR3 is 14 residues. The CDR3 sequence is CACVGLEGTDKLIF. The CDR3, as DNA: TGTGCCTGTGTCGGGCTAGAAGGAACCGATAAACTCATCTTT.

In its sample, this clone is medium-sized. The CDR3 DNA reads as TGTGCTCTTGGGGAACCCCGAAAAGGGGCTACACGTCCCCCTATTCACACCGATAAACTCATCTTT. It specifies CALGEPRKGATRPPIHTDKLIF. This chain joins TRDV1 and TRDJ1; D is undetermined. This CDR3 contains 22 residues. Deletions cut 1 base from V and 0 bases from J, with 30 bases between. Germline V gives CDR1 TSWWSYY, CDR2 QGS.

This clone appeared a few times. A far larger clone differs by one base, so this is likely a read error. CDR3 in DNA: TGTGCCTGTGACCCCCTCCTACCGGGTGGGGGATACGGTTCTTCGACAGCACAACTCTTCTTT. Protein product: CACDPLLPGGGYGSSTAQLFF. This rearrangement joins TRDV2 to TRDJ2; 11 bases map to TRDD3. Germline V lookup: CDR1 GEAIGNYY, CDR2 EKD. This CDR3 region has 21 residues. The V and J ends lost 3 bases and 4 bases, in that order; junction bases with no gene match: 21.

The rearrangement links TRDV2 to TRDJ1, with 11 bases fitting TRDD3. Per germline, CDR1 GEAIGNYY and CDR2 EKD. The CDR3 is 17 amino acids. Trimming took 9 bases from V and 0 from J; bases not matched to a gene: 14. CDR3 nucleotide sequence: TGTGCCGGGACGTTACTGGGGGATAAGGGGTACACCGATAAACTCATCTTT. Its protein product is CAGTLLGDKGYTDKLIF.

On this clone: A much larger clone differs by one base, so this may be a read error. Other DNA sequences in this specimen translate into the identical CDR3. The chain joins TRDV1 to TRDJ1; 12 bases map to TRDD3. The CDR3 length is 24 residues. CDR1 and CDR2 from the germline V gene are TSWWSYY and QGS. The CDR3 spells CALGEPLPSALALLGDTYTDKLIF. As DNA, the CDR3 is TGTGCTCTTGGGGAACCACTCCCTTCCGCGCTCGCCCTACTGGGGGATACTTACACCGATAAACTCATCTTC.

Comment on this clone: A single base separates this from a much larger clone, so it may be a read error. This chain connects TRDV2 to TRDJ1; 8 nucleotides match TRDD3. The V gene end was trimmed by 0 bases and the J gene end by 1 base; junction bases not matched to a gene: 48. CDR3 length: 30 residues. Germline V lookup: CDR1 GEAIGNYY, CDR2 EKD. As DNA, the CDR3 is TGTGCCTGTGACACCAAAAACGCCATCGCTTTCGGGGGTCCTTTACCCTTACTGGGGGTAATCGGATCCGGCACCGATAAACTCATCTTT. Translation: CACDTKNAIAFGGPLPLLGVIGSGTDKLIF.

Concerning this clone itself: This likely stems from a read error, as it lies one base from a far larger clone. The chain recombines TRDV1 with TRDJ1, with TRDD3 identical over 7 bases. CDR1 TSWWSYY and CDR2 QGS come from the germline V gene. Trimming cost V 2 bases and J 0 bases; bases outside gene matches: 27. The CDR3 runs to 23 residues. The CDR3 protein is CALGEYNTYPWYRGISNTDKLIF. CDR3 nucleotides: TGTGCTCTTGGGGAATATAATACCTACCCATGGTACCGGGGGATCTCGAACACCGATAAACTCATCTTT.

A word on this clone: This same CDR3 is encoded by further DNA sequences in the sample. CDR3 coding DNA: TGTGCTCTTGGGGATCCGTACACCCCCTACGGGCTGGGCTTCTCCCTTTACACCGATAAACTCATCTTT. Translation: CALGDPYTPYGLGFSLYTDKLIF. This chain joins TRDV1 and TRDJ1; D is perhaps TRDD2 or TRDD3 (5 bases each). The ends were cut back, 3 bases at V and 0 bases at J, with 35 bases in the middle. This CDR3 comprises 23 residues. Germline-derived CDR1 and CDR2 are TSWWSYY and QGS.

This clone was counted between two and nine times. The same CDR3 is also encoded by other DNA sequences in this sample. The chain joins TRDV2 to TRDJ3, with D unresolved. Germline CDR1 GEAIGNYY, CDR2 EKD. This CDR3 comprises 16 residues. Trimming took off 0 bases at V and 0 bases at J, with 5 bases between the two ends. CDR3 nucleotide sequence: TGTGCCTGTGACACCGTTGGCTCCTGGGACACCCGACAGATGTTTTTC. The encoded protein is CACDTVGSWDTRQMFF.

By share, this clone ranks as medium-sized. V gene TRDV1 combines with J gene TRDJ1, with 8 bases fitting TRDD3. The V segment lost 3 bases and the J segment 0 bases; nucleotides outside the gene matches: 21. The CDR3 is 21 amino acids. Germline lookup yields CDR1 TSWWSYY and CDR2 QGS. The CDR3 protein is CALGELLYYSRLLGDTDKLIF. CDR3 sequence (DNA): TGTGCTCTTGGGGAGCTTCTCTACTACAGCCGGTTACTGGGGGACACCGATAAACTCATCTTT.

In its sample, this clone is medium-sized (0.01 to 0.1%). CDR3 DNA sequence: TGTGCCCTCGGCCTTCCTACGTACGGGGGCCCAGCTTACACCGATAAACTCATCTTT. Translated, it gives CALGLPTYGGPAYTDKLIF. V usage is TRDV3 and J usage is TRDJ1, with 9 bases lining up with TRDD2. The CDR3 has 19 amino acids. V shed 5 bases, J shed 0 bases, and the junction held 22 bases outside the gene matches. Germline values: CDR1 TVYSNPD, CDR2 GDNSRS (reference sequence).

Relative to its sample, this clone is medium-sized (0.01 to 0.1%). The chain carries TRDV1 and TRDJ1; unclear D gene. Trimming shortened V by 0 bases and J by 7 bases, and 12 bases separated the two germline ends. The CDR3 runs 14 residues. The V gene's germline CDR1 is TSWWSYY and CDR2 QGS. The CDR3 reads CALGELRSKGKLIF. Here the CDR3 DNA reads TGTGCTCTTGGGGAACTGAGGTCCAAAGGTAAACTCATCTTT.

This chain connects TRDV1 to TRDJ1, with TRDD3 identical over 7 bases. The CDR3 extends over 22 amino acids. CDR1 TSWWSYY and CDR2 QGS come from the germline V gene. J was trimmed by 0 bases and V by 4 bases; bases with no gene match: 26. The CDR3 bases are TGTGCTCTTGGGGGGCTTTTTTCGACCTTCTCATATGACTGGGGATACACCGATAAACTCATCTTT. Translated, it gives CALGGLFSTFSYDWGYTDKLIF.

By share of the sample, this clone is medium-sized (0.01 to 0.1%). The chain has TRDV3 and TRDJ1; D is possibly TRDD3 (6 bases). CDR3 length equals 20 residues. The V gene's germline CDR1 is TVYSNPD and CDR2 GDNSRS (reference sequence). V was pared by 2 bases and J by 0 bases, with 31 bases between. This chain's CDR3 is CAFAPRVKRVRILNTDKLIF. The DNA for the CDR3 is TGTGCCTTTGCCCCTCGGGTGAAGAGGGTTAGGATACTCAACACCGATAAACTCATCTTT. Supplemented by reference TRDV3 and TRDJ1, the full variable domain reads CDKVTQSSPDQTVASGSEVVLLCTYDTVYSNPDLFWYRIRPDYSFQFVFYGDNSRSEGADFTQGRFSVKHILTQKAFHLVISPVRTEDSATYYCAFAPRVKRVRILNTDKLIFGKGTRVTVEP.

V gene TRDV2 combines with J gene TRDJ3; 12 nucleotides match TRDD3. Trimming took 2 bases from V and 0 from J; bases not matched to a gene: 4. This CDR3 has 19 amino acids. Germline values: CDR1 GEAIGNYY, CDR2 EKD. Here the CDR3 reads CACDILGDTGSWDTRQMFF. As DNA, the CDR3 is TGTGCCTGTGACATACTGGGGGATACAGGCTCCTGGGACACCCGACAGATGTTTTTC.

This chain links TRDV2 with TRDJ1, with 7 nucleotides matching TRDD3. The CDR3 length is 17 residues. Per the germline V gene, CDR1 is GEAIGNYY and CDR2 is EKD. Losses at the gene ends were 1 base for V and 0 bases for J; bases not matched to a gene: 10. CDR3 coding DNA: TGTGCCTGTGACACTAGCTGGGGGGAAGGCGACACCGATAAACTCATCTTT. This codes for CACDTSWGEGDTDKLIF.

This clone is medium-sized. The chain links TRDV3 to TRDJ1; tentative D call: TRDD3 (7 bases). Germline lookup yields CDR1 TVYSNPD and CDR2 GDNSRS (reference sequence). Trimming removed 1 base at V and 9 bases at J, with 36 bases between. The CDR3 spans 19 residues. The CDR3 spells CAFKGVRLLLGWWNAELIF. CDR3 in DNA: TGTGCCTTTAAAGGGGTGAGGCTCCTACTGGGGTGGTGGAACGCTGAACTCATCTTT.

This clone is categorized as medium-sized. This sequence joins TRDV2 and TRDJ3; 10 positions match TRDD3. Germline CDR1 reads GEAIGNYY; CDR2 reads EKD. There are 20 residues in the CDR3. Unmatched junction bases numbered 7, after V lost 0 bases and J lost 0 bases. CDR3 sequence reads: CACDTVLGDPSSWDTRQMFF. In nucleotides, the CDR3 is TGTGCCTGTGACACCGTACTGGGGGATCCTAGCTCCTGGGACACCCGACAGATGTTTTTC.

This clone is classed as medium-sized (0.01 to 0.1%). The chain links TRDV2 to TRDJ1; 10 nucleotides align to TRDD3. This CDR3 is built from 14 residues. Germline V gives CDR1 GEAIGNYY, CDR2 EKD. The V segment lost 3 bases and the J segment 7 bases; nucleotides outside the gene matches: 7. The CDR3 DNA is TGTGCCTGTGACGTCGTACTGGGGGATGGTAAACTCATCTTT. Translated: CACDVVLGDGKLIF.

The chain recombines TRDV3 with TRDJ1; D perhaps matches TRDD3 (5 bases). The CDR3 contains 16 residues. CDR1 TVYSNPD and CDR2 GDNSRS come from the germline V gene (reference sequence). V shed 5 bases and J shed 4 bases, with 26 bases lying between them. The CDR3 is CAAPPGGGQLLDKLIF. The CDR3 nucleotides read TGTGCCGCTCCCCCCGGGGGGGGGCAGCTCCTCGATAAACTCATCTTT.

In its sample, this clone was seen a few times. The protein in TCRdb stems from a much larger clone and differs at residue 15 from this DNA's translation, likely a read error; here the protein is translated from the DNA. V gene TRDV2 combines with J gene TRDJ2; 11 bases match TRDD3. The CDR3 loop spans 21 amino acids. V lost 0 bases to trimming and J lost 4 bases; unmatched junction nucleotides: 18. The germline V gene has CDR1 GEAIGNYY and CDR2 EKD. DNA of the CDR3: TGTGCCTGTGACACCCTAGGTGGGGGATACGAAATTGACCAATCGACAGCACAACTCTTCTTT. Its translation: CACDTLGGGYEIDQSTAQLFF.

Within the sample, this clone is medium-sized (0.01 to 0.1%). V gene TRDV2 combines with J gene TRDJ3; tentatively, D is TRDD3 (5 bases). Trimming cost V 2 bases and J 3 bases, with 13 bases left between them. In germline, CDR1 is GEAIGNYY, CDR2 EKD. The CDR3 sequence is 17 residues long. The CDR3 bases are TGTGCCTGTGACAGTACCGGGGAGGACTGGGACACCCGACAGATGTTTTTC. Protein: CACDSTGEDWDTRQMFF.

By share, this clone ranks as medium-sized. This chain uses TRDV2 with TRDJ3; 8 bases map to TRDD3. The J segment lost 0 bases and the V segment lost 0 bases, leaving 6 bases of the junction unmatched. This CDR3 comprises 19 residues. The germline V gene encodes CDR1 GEAIGNYY and CDR2 EKD. The CDR3 here is CACDTVWGTRSWDTRQMFF. CDR3 nucleotides: TGTGCCTGTGACACCGTCTGGGGGACCCGCTCCTGGGACACCCGACAGATGTTTTTC.

There are many counts of this clone. V usage is TRDV1 and J usage is TRDJ1, with 9 bases identical to TRDD2. CDR1 is TSWWSYY, CDR2 QGS, per germline. This CDR3 comprises 19 residues. V gave up 1 base and J gave up 1 base; unmatched junction bases: 13. DNA for the CDR3: TGTGCTCTTGGGGAACCCTTCCTACTGGGGCTGGACTGCACCGATAAACTCATCTTT. It yields the protein CALGEPFLLGLDCTDKLIF.

This clone counts as medium-sized (0.01 to 0.1%). This sequence joins TRDV2 and TRDJ1, with TRDD3 matching 8 bases. This CDR3 has 15 amino acids. Germline assignment: CDR1 GEAIGNYY and CDR2 EKD. After removal of 0 bases from V and 4 bases from J, the junction contained 6 bases not matched to a gene. CDR3 loop: CACDTVGGYNDKLIF. Here the CDR3 DNA reads TGTGCCTGTGACACCGTAGGGGGATATAACGATAAACTCATCTTT.

This clone was observed a handful of times. This chain uses TRDV2 with TRDJ3, with 7 bases lining up with TRDD3. This CDR3 contains 18 residues. J was trimmed by 0 bases and V by 0 bases; bases with no gene match: 4. In germline, CDR1 is GEAIGNYY, CDR2 EKD. The CDR3 protein is CACDTGGWSSWDTRQMFF. DNA for the CDR3: TGTGCCTGTGACACCGGGGGATGGAGCTCCTGGGACACCCGACAGATGTTTTTC.

In the case of this clone: A much larger clone differs from this one at a single base, so this may be a read error. Other DNA sequences in this specimen translate into the identical CDR3. The chain joins TRDV1 to TRDJ3; 11 bases line up with TRDD3. Germline V gene lookup returns CDR1 TSWWSYY and CDR2 QGS. There are 23 residues in the CDR3. CDR3 coding DNA: TGTGCTCTTGGGGAATCCACGTGGTGGGGGATACGAATTTTCACCTGGGACACTCGACAGATGTTTTTC. Amino acid sequence: CALGESTWWGIRIFTWDTRQMFF.

This clone was seen a few times. TCRdb lists the protein of a much larger clone for this DNA, which differs at residue 15, so this is likely a read error; the protein given here is translated from the DNA itself. This chain joins TRDV1 and TRDJ1; 13 nucleotides agree with TRDD3. Germline assignment: CDR1 TSWWSYY and CDR2 QGS. CDR3 length: 21 amino acids. Trimming cost V 3 bases and J 1 base; bases outside gene matches: 17. DNA of the CDR3: TGTGCTCTTGGGGATAGTCTGAGAATACTGGGGGATACGCGATGCACCGATAAACTCATCTTT. It specifies CALGDSLRILGDTRCTDKLIF.

For this clone: TCRdb shows a much larger clone's protein in place of this DNA's translation, and the two differ at residue 12, likely through a read error; the protein shown is translated from the DNA. The J gene is TRDJ1, the V gene TRDV1; 12 bases are a match to TRDD3. CDR1 is TSWWSYY and CDR2 is QGS in the germline V gene. The CDR3 consists of 17 residues. V gave up 3 bases and J gave up 7 bases; unmatched junction bases: 12. Written as DNA, the CDR3 is TGTGCTCTTGGGGACCCTAGCTGGGGGATACGGTTGGGTAAACTCATCTTT. Translating it yields CALGDPSWGIRLGKLIF.